The 32 T cell receptor beta chains below all came from one sample that was sequenced in a study of CD8 T cells in ankylosing spondylitis. TCRdb reprocessed the 5' RACE reads via MiXCR and lists one record per CDR3 protein. Among around 770,000 distinct CDR3 sequences listed, about 10% were seen once. Their cognate antigens are unknown. Study-level findings and limits: Ankylosing spondylitis blood appeared to be characterized by a TCR beta motif of several highly homologous variants.

Sequencing was carried out using blood, either unsorted or a sorted T cell fraction (not recorded which). The receptor source for this set is a male donor with ankylosing spondylitis.

The chain links TRBV20-1 to TRBJ1-5; TRBD1 is a possible D gene (5 bases). The V gene lost 3 bases and the J gene lost 6 bases, with 9 bases spanning the gap. Germline assignment: CDR1 DFQATT and CDR2 SNEGSKA (reference sequence). CDR3 size: 12 residues. The CDR3 bases are TGCAGTGCTAGCAGGGAGGGTCAGCCCCAGCATTTT. This codes for CSASREGQPQHF.

The chain couples TRBV27 to TRBJ1-1, with D perhaps matching TRBD1 (6 bases). The CDR3 totals 15 residues. CDR1 is MNHEY, CDR2 SMNVEV, per germline (reference sequence). The V gene lost 4 bases and the J gene lost 0 bases, with 12 bases spanning the gap. CDR3: CASSYRARMNTEAFF. The DNA for the CDR3 is TGTGCCAGCAGTTACAGGGCCCGCATGAACACTGAAGCTTTCTTT.

V and J are TRBV28 and TRBJ2-2; D remains unclear. V lost 6 bases and J lost 2, with 10 bases in between. Germline CDR1 MDHEN, CDR2 SYDVKM. The CDR3 has 14 residues. This CDR3 is CASRGGSNTGELFF. CDR3 coding DNA: TGTGCCAGCAGGGGCGGAAGCAACACCGGGGAGCTGTTTTTT.

The rearrangement joins TRBV6-2 or TRBV6-3 to TRBJ1-5; D gene ambiguous. This CDR3 is 14 amino acids long. The germline CDR1 and CDR2 sequences are MNHEY and SVGEGT. V was clipped by 0 bases and J by 7 bases, with 10 bases between them. The CDR3 spells CASSYSGQAQPQHF. CDR3 bases: TGTGCCAGCAGTTACTCGGGCCAGGCGCAGCCCCAGCATTTT.

CDR3 in amino acids: CSARWSTTYEQYF. CDR3 DNA: TGCAGTGCTAGATGGAGCACCACCTACGAGCAGTACTTC. The rearrangement joins TRBV20-1 to TRBJ2-7, with unresolved D. The CDR3 consists of 13 residues. Germline V gene sequence: CDR1 DFQATT, CDR2 SNEGSKA (reference sequence). Deletions cut 2 bases from V and 2 bases from J, with 10 bases between.

Many counts were recorded for this clonotype. This chain joins TRBV20-1 and TRBJ1-5; D not resolved. Trimming removed 4 bases at V and 5 bases at J, with 15 bases between. Germline V CDR1 and CDR2: DFQATT, SNEGSKA (reference sequence). The CDR3 is 14 residues long. DNA for the CDR3: TGCAGTGCTACAAGCGGCGGTTTTGATCAGCCCCAGCATTTT. It is translated as CSATSGGFDQPQHF.

The gene calls are TRBV10-3 and TRBJ2-1; possibly TRBD1 for D (5 bases). Trimming took 6 bases from V and 6 from J, leaving 12 bases between them. The CDR3 length is 13 residues. Germline lookup yields CDR1 ENHRY and CDR2 SYGVKD. The CDR3 spells CAIRVTGINEQFF. CDR3 nucleotide sequence: TGTGCCATCAGGGTCACAGGTATCAATGAGCAGTTCTTC.

This clonotype was observed a handful of times. The rearrangement links TRBV7-8 to TRBJ2-1; no firm D call. V lost 3 bases to trimming and J lost 2 bases, with 8 bases between them. This CDR3 is 14 amino acids long. Germline lookup yields CDR1 SGHVS and CDR2 FQNEAQ. The CDR3 DNA is TGTGCCAGCAGCTTCCGTACTCCCTACAATGAGCAGTTCTTC. Translated, it gives CASSFRTPYNEQFF.

This rearrangement joins TRBV7-2 to TRBJ2-1; 8 nucleotides match TRBD2. The V gene end was trimmed by 3 bases and the J gene end by 9 bases; junction bases not matched to a gene: 10. The CDR3 has 15 amino acids. The germline V gene encodes CDR1 SGHTA and CDR2 FQGNSA. CDR3 DNA sequence: TGTGCCAGCAGCTTGCTGTCGGGACTAGTAGGTGAGCAGTTCTTC. Encoded protein: CASSLLSGLVGEQFF.

This clonotype was recorded a few times. The chain recombines TRBV7-9 with TRBJ2-6, with D perhaps matching TRBD1 (6 bases). Looked up from germline, CDR1 is SEHNR and CDR2 is FQNEAQ (reference sequence). The V and J ends lost 7 bases and 4 bases respectively, with 17 bases between them. This CDR3 is built from 16 residues. CDR3 in amino acids: CASTDIGGEGANVLTF. In DNA form, the CDR3 reads TGTGCCAGCACTGACATAGGGGGTGAAGGGGCCAACGTCCTGACTTTC.

This clonotype was observed a few times. CDR3 in amino acids: CAISESDSGSDTDTQYF. CDR3 in DNA: TGTGCCATCAGTGAGTCTGATAGCGGGAGCGATACAGATACGCAGTATTTT. The chain couples TRBV10-3 to TRBJ2-3; 9 nucleotides match TRBD2. The junction had 7 bases not matched to a gene; V was cut back by 0 bases and J by 3 bases. The CDR3 contains 17 residues. CDR1 is ENHRY and CDR2 is SYGVKD in the germline V gene.

This clonotype was detected only a few times. The CDR3 nucleotides read TGTGCCAGCAGTTTCCCCCGGGACAGGGTTCATGAAAAACTGTTTTTT. Its protein product is CASSFPRDRVHEKLFF. The gene calls are TRBV28 and TRBJ1-4; TRBD1 agrees at 9 bases. This CDR3 is 16 amino acids long. The J segment lost 6 bases and the V segment lost 3 bases, leaving 8 bases of the junction unmatched. Germline loops: CDR1 MDHEN, CDR2 SYDVKM.

The CDR3 nucleotides are TGTGCCAGCAGCACCGGGAACAGTGAGTCTGGAAACACCATATATTTT. Translation: CASSTGNSESGNTIYF. V is TRBV6-1 and J is TRBJ1-3; D unresolved. CDR1 is MNHNS, CDR2 SASEGT, per germline. Trimming took 6 bases from V and 1 from J, leaving 16 bases between them. CDR3 length: 16 residues.

V is TRBV2 and J is TRBJ2-1; TRBD1 agrees at 9 bases. Germline CDR1 is SNHLY and CDR2 is FYNNEI. The trim removed 5 bases at V and 5 bases at J, leaving 1 base unmatched. CDR3 length: 13 residues. CDR3 loop: CASSRTGDNEQFF. CDR3 DNA sequence: TGTGCCAGCAGTCGGACAGGGGACAATGAGCAGTTCTTC.

This clonotype was detected a few times. The genes are TRBV4-1 and TRBJ2-5, with D uncertain. The V and J ends lost 3 bases and 4 bases respectively, with 9 bases between them. This CDR3 has 13 amino acids. Germline-derived CDR1 and CDR2 are MGHRA and YSYEKL. Here the CDR3 DNA reads TGCGCCAGCAGCCATGAAGCCCCAGAGACCCAGTACTTC. It specifies CASSHEAPETQYF.

The chain carries TRBV7-2 and TRBJ1-1; D remains unclear. Germline V gives CDR1 SGHTA, CDR2 FQGNSA. The CDR3 has 14 amino acids. Trimming left V 1 base short and J 3 bases short, with 9 bases between. CDR3 DNA: TGTGCCAGCAGCTTAGTGAGTGTGGACACTGAAGCTTTCTTT. Encoded protein: CASSLVSVDTEAFF.

V gene TRBV20-1 combines with J gene TRBJ2-1; 9 nucleotides match TRBD2. Germline CDR1 and CDR2: DFQATT and SNEGSKA (reference sequence). The CDR3 totals 17 residues. Trimming cost V 1 base and J 4 bases; bases outside gene matches: 11. CDR3 loop: CSARAASTSGDYNEQFF. For the CDR3, the DNA is TGCAGTGCTAGAGCGGCTTCGACTAGCGGAGATTACAATGAGCAGTTCTTC.

This clonotype showed up many times. The J gene is TRBJ2-6, the V gene TRBV5-6, with a weak D call TRBD1 (6 bases). Deletions cut 5 bases from V and 2 bases from J, with 8 bases between. The CDR3 length is 14 residues. Germline CDR1 and CDR2: SGHDT and YYEEEE. The CDR3 DNA sequence: TGTGCCAGCAGGTCAGGGGCTGGGGCCAACGTCCTGACTTTC. Amino acids: CASRSGAGANVLTF.

The V and J genes are TRBV11-2 and TRBJ2-1; D is possibly TRBD1 (6 bases). V was shortened by 5 bases and J by 7 bases, with 18 bases between the two germline ends. The germline V gene has CDR1 SGHAT and CDR2 FQNNGV. The CDR3 is 15 residues long. The CDR3 coding sequence is TGTGCCAGCAGCATCCGGGACATGCTACGGAATGAGCAGTTCTTC. Its protein is CASSIRDMLRNEQFF.

This clonotype came up a few times. V usage is TRBV6-2 or TRBV6-3 and J usage is TRBJ2-5, with D hard to call. The CDR3 runs to 14 residues. The germline gives CDR1 MNHEY, CDR2 SVGEGT. V lost 6 bases, J lost 4 bases, and 15 bases lay in between. CDR3 bases: TGTGCCAGCAGGGCACTCAGGCCCCCAGAGACCCAGTACTTC. Encoded protein: CASRALRPPETQYF.

This clonotype was counted a few times. V usage is TRBV7-2 and J usage is TRBJ1-6, with 9 bases lining up with TRBD1. CDR3 length: 15 amino acids. After removal of 5 bases from V and 7 bases from J, the junction contained 6 bases not matched to a gene. In germline, CDR1 is SGHTA, CDR2 FQGNSA. The CDR3 region is CASSPEGQGNSPLHF. Here the CDR3 DNA reads TGTGCCAGCAGCCCAGAGGGACAGGGCAATTCACCCCTCCACTTT.

The rearrangement joins TRBV4-1 to TRBJ2-1; D remains ambiguous. Germline CDR1 reads MGHRA; CDR2 reads YSYEKL. The ends were cut back, 0 bases at V and 4 bases at J, with 10 bases in the middle. This CDR3 spans 15 amino acids. The CDR3 coding sequence is TGCGCCAGCAGCCAAGACGGCGACCCTTACAATGAGCAGTTCTTC. Amino acid sequence: CASSQDGDPYNEQFF.

This clonotype was found a few times. The V and J genes are TRBV27 and TRBJ1-1, with D possibly matching TRBD1 (5 bases). Germline CDR1 reads MNHEY; CDR2 reads SMNVEV (reference sequence). CDR3 size: 13 residues. V lost 7 bases and J 4 bases, leaving 13 bases between the germline ends. The CDR3 DNA follows: TGTGCCAGCACCAAAGCGAGGGGCACTGAAGCTTTCTTT. Protein product: CASTKARGTEAFF.

This chain joins TRBV7-9 and TRBJ2-1, with 8 bases identical to TRBD2. Germline values: CDR1 SEHNR, CDR2 FQNEAQ (reference sequence). The CDR3 is made up of 15 amino acids. V gave up 5 bases and J gave up 2 bases; unmatched junction bases: 5. The CDR3 bases are TGTGCCAGCAGCAATCTAGCGGGCACCTACAATGAGCAGTTCTTC. Translating it yields CASSNLAGTYNEQFF.

V and J are TRBV5-1 and TRBJ2-2; possibly TRBD1 for D (5 bases). Between the trimmed V and J ends, which lost 3 bases and 0 bases, there was a span of 9 bases. This CDR3 spans 15 amino acids. Germline loops: CDR1 SGHRS, CDR2 YFSETQ. CDR3 DNA sequence: TGCGCCAGCAGCTCGACAGCAGCGAACACCGGGGAGCTGTTTTTT. This codes for CASSSTAANTGELFF. Combining the CDR3 with reference TRBV5-1 and TRBJ2-2 gives the whole variable domain KAGVTQTPRYLIKTRGQQVTLSCSPISGHRSVSWYQQTPGQGLQFLFEYFSETQRNKGNFPGRFSGRQFSNSRSEMNVSTLELGDSALYLCASSSTAANTGELFFGEGSRLTVL.

A few counts support this clonotype. The chain combines TRBV9 with TRBJ1-2, with D possibly TRBD1 on 5 matching bases. Trimming took 0 bases from V and 3 from J, leaving 9 bases between them. The germline gives CDR1 SGDLS, CDR2 YYNGEE. The CDR3 is made up of 14 amino acids. CDR3 sequence: CASSVDGRDYGYTF. Here the CDR3 DNA reads TGTGCCAGCAGCGTAGATGGCAGGGACTATGGCTACACCTTC.

V gene TRBV6-2 or TRBV6-3 combines with J gene TRBJ1-5; 7 bases match TRBD1. J was trimmed by 6 bases and V by 6 bases; bases with no gene match: 5. The CDR3 sequence is 13 residues long. Germline V gene data show CDR1 as MNHEY and CDR2 as SVGEGT. The CDR3 spells CASRVQGRQPQHF. Written as DNA, the CDR3 is TGTGCCAGCAGGGTACAGGGGCGTCAGCCCCAGCATTTT.

The chain uses TRBV18 and TRBJ1-1; D is undetermined. The CDR3 covers 13 residues. Looked up from germline, CDR1 is KGHSH and CDR2 is LQKENI. Trimming stripped 2 bases from V and 7 bases from J, with 11 bases between. CDR3 nucleotides: TGTGCCAGCTCACCAAGGTCGATGAGTGAAGCTTTCTTT. This codes for CASSPRSMSEAFF.

This clonotype was recorded many times. The J gene is TRBJ1-5, the V gene TRBV15; D remains ambiguous. Trimming cost V 0 bases and J 4 bases, with 16 bases left between them. In germline, CDR1 is LNHNV, CDR2 YYDKDF (reference sequence). This CDR3 region has 17 residues. The CDR3 sequence is CATSREDAAGGNQPQHF. The CDR3 nucleotides are TGTGCCACCAGCAGAGAGGATGCCGCAGGTGGAAATCAGCCCCAGCATTTT.

This clonotype was seen more than once but under ten times. V usage is TRBV7-2 and J usage is TRBJ2-2; no clear D gene. V lost 1 base to trimming and J lost 6 bases, with 9 bases between them. The CDR3 totals 14 residues. CDR1 is SGHTA and CDR2 is FQGNSA in the germline V gene. The CDR3, as DNA: TGTGCCAGCAGCTTAGGTGTTACGGCCGGGGAGCTGTTTTTT. Translating gives CASSLGVTAGELFF.

The chain links TRBV20-1 to TRBJ2-1; D is tentatively TRBD1 or TRBD2 (5 bases each). There are 14 residues in the CDR3. Trimming took 5 bases from V and 5 from J, leaving 16 bases between them. Germline V gene lookup returns CDR1 DFQATT and CDR2 SNEGSKA (reference sequence). CDR3 residues: CSALRDGTHNEQFF. CDR3 sequence (DNA): TGCAGTGCTCTGAGGGACGGGACCCACAATGAGCAGTTCTTC.

This clonotype occurred a few times. This rearrangement joins TRBV7-2 to TRBJ2-5; the D is unclear. Germline V gene data show CDR1 as SGHTA and CDR2 as FQGNSA. The CDR3 covers 14 residues. The germline V and J ends were trimmed by 2 bases and 3 bases, with 10 bases remaining between them. CDR3: CASSLRSLEETQYF. The CDR3 nucleotides are TGTGCCAGCAGCTTACGGTCCCTCGAAGAGACCCAGTACTTC.